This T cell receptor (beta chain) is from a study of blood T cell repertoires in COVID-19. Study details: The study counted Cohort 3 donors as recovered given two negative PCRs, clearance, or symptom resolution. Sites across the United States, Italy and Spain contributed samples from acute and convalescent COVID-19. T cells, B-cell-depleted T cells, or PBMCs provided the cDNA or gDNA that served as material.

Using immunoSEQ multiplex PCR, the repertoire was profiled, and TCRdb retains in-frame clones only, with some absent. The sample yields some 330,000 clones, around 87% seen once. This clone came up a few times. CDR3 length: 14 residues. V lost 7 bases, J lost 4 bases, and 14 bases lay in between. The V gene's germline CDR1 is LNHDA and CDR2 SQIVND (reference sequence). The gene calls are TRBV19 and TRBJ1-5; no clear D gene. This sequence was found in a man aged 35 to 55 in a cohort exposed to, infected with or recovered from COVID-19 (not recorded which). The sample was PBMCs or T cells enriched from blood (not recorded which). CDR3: CASTPNALNQPQHF. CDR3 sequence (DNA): TGTGCCAGTACCCCGAACGCCCTAAATCAGCCCCAGCATTTT. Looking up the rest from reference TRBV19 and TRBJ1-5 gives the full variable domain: DGGITQSPKYLFRKEGQNVTLSCEQNLNHDAMYWYRQDPGQGLRLIYYSQIVNDFQKGDIAEGYSVSREKKESFPLTVTSAQKNPTAFYLCASTPNALNQPQHFGDGTRLSIL.